This TCR beta chain is drawn from a study of shared clonotypes between healthy human individuals. Whole-study findings and limits: Among donors, sharing of clonotypes was expected to be affected by sequencing depth. Clonotypes that were shared across a handful of donors made up 4% to 6% of naive CD4 clonotypes.

In regard to this clone: Antigen unknown.

Germline loops: CDR1 SGHAT, CDR2 FQNNGV. This CDR3 is 16 amino acids long. Trimming stripped 1 base from V and 5 bases from J, with 17 bases between. Both subsets, CD45RA+ naive and CD45RA-negative memory, were split from the CD4+ cells. Generated by immunoSEQ multiplex PCR, the TCRdb table keeps only in-frame clones and is missing some. The sample consists of 2 million to 2.5 million clones, just under 95% of them appearing once. The receptor was derived from a young man in good health. Some clones in this sample may be carry-over from other donors' samples. V usage is TRBV11-2 and J usage is TRBJ2-5; D is possibly TRBD2 (5 bases). The sample was naive CD4+ T cells from PBMCs. Indicated subset: CD45RA+ positively selected. CDR3 in DNA: TGTGCCAGCAGCTTAGGGTCTGGAGGCCTAGGCGAGACCCAGTACTTC. This translates into CASSLGSGGLGETQYF.